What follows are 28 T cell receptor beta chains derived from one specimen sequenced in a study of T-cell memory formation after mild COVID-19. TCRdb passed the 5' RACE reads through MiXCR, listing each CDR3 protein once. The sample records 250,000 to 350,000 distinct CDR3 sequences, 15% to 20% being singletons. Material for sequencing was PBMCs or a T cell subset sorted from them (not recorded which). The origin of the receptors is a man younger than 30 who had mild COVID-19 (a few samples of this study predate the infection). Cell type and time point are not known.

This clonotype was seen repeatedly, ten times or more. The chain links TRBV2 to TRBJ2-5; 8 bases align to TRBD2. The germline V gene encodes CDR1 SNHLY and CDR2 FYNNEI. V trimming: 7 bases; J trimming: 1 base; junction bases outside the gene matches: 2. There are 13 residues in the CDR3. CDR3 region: CASTRGGQETQYF. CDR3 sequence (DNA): TGTGCCAGCACACGGGGGGGCCAAGAGACCCAGTACTTC. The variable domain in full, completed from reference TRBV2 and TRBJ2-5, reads EPEVTQTPSHQVTQMGQEVILRCVPISNHLYFYWYRQILGQKVEFLVSFYNNEISEKSEIFDDQFSVERPDGSNFTLKIRSTKLEDSAMYFCASTRGGQETQYFGPGTRLLVL.

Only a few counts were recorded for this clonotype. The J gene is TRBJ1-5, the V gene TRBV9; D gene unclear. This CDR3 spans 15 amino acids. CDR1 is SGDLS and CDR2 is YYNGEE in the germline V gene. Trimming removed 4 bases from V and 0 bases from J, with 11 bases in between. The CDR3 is CASSHRRDSNQPQHF. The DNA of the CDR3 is TGTGCCAGCAGCCACAGACGGGATAGCAATCAGCCCCAGCATTTT.

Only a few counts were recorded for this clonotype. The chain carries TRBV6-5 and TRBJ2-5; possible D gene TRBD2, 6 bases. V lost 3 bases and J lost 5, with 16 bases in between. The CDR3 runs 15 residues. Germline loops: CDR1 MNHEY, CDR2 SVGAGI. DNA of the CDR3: TGTGCCAGCAGTTATTACGGGCTAGCGCGGGAGACCCAGTACTTC. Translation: CASSYYGLARETQYF.

The CDR3 sequence is CATSRDPVSLSSGANVLTF. The CDR3 DNA sequence: TGTGCCACCAGCAGAGATCCAGTATCTCTCAGCTCTGGGGCCAACGTCCTGACTTTC. The rearrangement joins TRBV15 to TRBJ2-6, with D uncertain. From germline, CDR1 is LNHNV and CDR2 YYDKDF (reference sequence). The ends were cut back, 0 bases at V and 0 bases at J, with 15 bases in the middle. This CDR3 has 19 amino acids. Combining the CDR3 with reference TRBV15 and TRBJ2-6 gives the whole variable domain DAMVIQNPRYQVTQFGKPVTLSCSQTLNHNVMYWYQQKSSQAPKLLFHYYDKDFNNEADTPDNFQSRRPNTSFCFLDIRSPGLGDTAMYLCATSRDPVSLSSGANVLTFGAGSRLTVL.

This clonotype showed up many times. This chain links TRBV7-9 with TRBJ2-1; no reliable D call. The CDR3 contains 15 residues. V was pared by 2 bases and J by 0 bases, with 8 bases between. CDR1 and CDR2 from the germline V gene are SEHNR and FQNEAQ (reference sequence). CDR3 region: CASSLSLSSYNEQFF. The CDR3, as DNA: TGTGCCAGCAGCTTAAGCCTAAGCTCCTACAATGAGCAGTTCTTC.

CDR3 sequence reads: CASSAAGYSNQPQHF. The CDR3 DNA reads TGTGCCAGCAGTGCAGCCGGTTATAGCAATCAGCCCCAGCATTTT. The rearrangement links TRBV25-1 to TRBJ1-5; no definite D call. V lost 4 bases and J 0 bases, leaving 10 bases between the germline ends. CDR3 size: 15 residues. Germline V gene lookup returns CDR1 MGHDK and CDR2 SYGVNS.

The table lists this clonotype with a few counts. CDR3 nucleotides: TGTGCCAGCAGCTTCCTGTCCGGGATCGGCACCGGGGAGCTGTTTTTT. Encoded protein: CASSFLSGIGTGELFF. V and J are TRBV5-6 and TRBJ2-2; the D gene is possibly TRBD2 (5 bases). Looked up from germline, CDR1 is SGHDT and CDR2 is YYEEEE. There are 16 residues in the CDR3. V shed 2 bases and J shed 4 bases, with 15 bases lying between them.

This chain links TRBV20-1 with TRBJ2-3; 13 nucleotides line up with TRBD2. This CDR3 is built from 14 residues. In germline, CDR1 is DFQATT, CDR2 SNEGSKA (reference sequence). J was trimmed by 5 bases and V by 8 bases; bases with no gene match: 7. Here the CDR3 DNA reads TGCAGTACCACTAGCGGGGGGGCCCAAGATACGCAGTATTTT. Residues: CSTTSGGAQDTQYF.

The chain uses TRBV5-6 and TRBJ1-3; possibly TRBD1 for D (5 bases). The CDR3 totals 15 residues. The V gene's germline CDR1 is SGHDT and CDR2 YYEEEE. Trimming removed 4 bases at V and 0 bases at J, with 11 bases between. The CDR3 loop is CASSPPGHSGNTIYF. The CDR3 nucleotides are TGTGCCAGCAGCCCCCCGGGGCACTCTGGAAACACCATATATTTT.

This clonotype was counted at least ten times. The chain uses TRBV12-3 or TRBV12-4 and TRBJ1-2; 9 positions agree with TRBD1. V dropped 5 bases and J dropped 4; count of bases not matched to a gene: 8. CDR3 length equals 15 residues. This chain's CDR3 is CASSARDRAVYGYTF. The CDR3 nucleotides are TGTGCCAGCAGTGCCCGGGACAGGGCAGTCTATGGCTACACCTTC.

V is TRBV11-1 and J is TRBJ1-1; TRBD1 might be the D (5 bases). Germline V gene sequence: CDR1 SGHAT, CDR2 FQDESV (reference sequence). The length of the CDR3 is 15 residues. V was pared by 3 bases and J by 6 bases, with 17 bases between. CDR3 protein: CASSFGAGESSEAFF. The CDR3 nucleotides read TGTGCCAGCAGCTTTGGGGCCGGGGAGTCATCTGAAGCTTTCTTT.

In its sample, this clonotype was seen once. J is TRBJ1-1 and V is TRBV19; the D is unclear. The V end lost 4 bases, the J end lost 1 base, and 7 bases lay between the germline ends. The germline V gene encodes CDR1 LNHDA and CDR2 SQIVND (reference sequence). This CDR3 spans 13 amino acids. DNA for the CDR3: TGTGCCAGTAGTAACCTAGGGAACACTGAAGCTTTCTTT. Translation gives CASSNLGNTEAFF.

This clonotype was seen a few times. Here the CDR3 reads CAWSNGAGGSDTQYF. CDR3 coding DNA: TGTGCCTGGAGTAACGGAGCGGGGGGTTCAGATACGCAGTATTTT. The chain uses TRBV30 and TRBJ2-3; TRBD2 matches at 9 bases. Per the germline V gene, CDR1 is GTSNPN and CDR2 is SVGIG (reference sequence). This CDR3 has 15 residues. V lost 2 bases and J lost 4; bases outside the gene matches: 7.

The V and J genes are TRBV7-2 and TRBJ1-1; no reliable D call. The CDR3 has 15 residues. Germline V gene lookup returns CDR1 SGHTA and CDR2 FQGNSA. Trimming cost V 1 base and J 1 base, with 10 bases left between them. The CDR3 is CASSLDRRTNTEAFF. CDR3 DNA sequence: TGTGCCAGCAGCTTAGATCGGCGCACGAACACTGAAGCTTTCTTT.

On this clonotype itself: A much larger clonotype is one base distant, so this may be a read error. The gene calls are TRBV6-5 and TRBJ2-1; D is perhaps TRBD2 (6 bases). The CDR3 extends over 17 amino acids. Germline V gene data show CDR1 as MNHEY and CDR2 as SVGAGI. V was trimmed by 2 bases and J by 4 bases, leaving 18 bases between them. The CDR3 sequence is CASSYPGRERGYNEQFF. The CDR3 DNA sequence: TGTGCCAGCAGTTACCCTGGGCGGGAAAGGGGTTACAATGAGCAGTTCTTC.

CDR3 in amino acids: CASSLLGTSGNTIYF. The CDR3 DNA follows: TGTGCCAGCAGCTTGCTGGGGACGTCTGGAAACACCATATATTTT. The J gene is TRBJ1-3, the V gene TRBV7-2, with D perhaps matching TRBD1 (5 bases). V was cut by 3 bases and J by 1 base, with 10 bases left in between. The CDR3 is made up of 15 amino acids. The germline gives CDR1 SGHTA, CDR2 FQGNSA. The full variable domain, its missing parts supplied by reference TRBV7-2 and TRBJ1-3, is GAGVSQSPSNKVTEKGKDVELRCDPISGHTALYWYRQSLGQGLEFLIYFQGNSAPDKSGLPSDRFSAERTGGSVSTLTIQRTQQEDSAVYLCASSLLGTSGNTIYFGEGSWLTVV.

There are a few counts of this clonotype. CDR3 sequence reads: CASSLGSAGDYEQYF. The CDR3 DNA reads as TGTGCCAGCAGCTTGGGTTCGGCAGGGGACTACGAGCAGTACTTC. The chain is built from TRBV7-9 and TRBJ2-7, with a tentative D call TRBD1 (6 bases). V was clipped by 3 bases and J by 3 bases, with 15 bases between them. This CDR3 region has 15 residues. In germline, CDR1 is SEHNR, CDR2 FQNEAQ (reference sequence).

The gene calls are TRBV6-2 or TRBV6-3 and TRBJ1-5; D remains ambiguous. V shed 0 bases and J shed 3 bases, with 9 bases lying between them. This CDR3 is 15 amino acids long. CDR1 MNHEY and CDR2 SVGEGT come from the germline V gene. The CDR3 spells CASSYSVAVNQPQHF. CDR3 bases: TGTGCCAGCAGTTACTCGGTGGCAGTCAATCAGCCCCAGCATTTT.

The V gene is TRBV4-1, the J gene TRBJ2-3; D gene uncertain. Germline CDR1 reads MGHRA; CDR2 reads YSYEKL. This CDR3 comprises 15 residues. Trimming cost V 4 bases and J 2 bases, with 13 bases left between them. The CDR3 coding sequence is TGCGCCAGCAGCCCGGTCGCCCAGTACACAGATACGCAGTATTTT. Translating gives CASSPVAQYTDTQYF.

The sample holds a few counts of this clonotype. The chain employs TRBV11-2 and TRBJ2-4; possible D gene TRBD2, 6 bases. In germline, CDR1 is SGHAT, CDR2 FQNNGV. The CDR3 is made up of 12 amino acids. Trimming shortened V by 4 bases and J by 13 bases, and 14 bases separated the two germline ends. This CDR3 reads CASSSRRDSQYF. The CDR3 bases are TGTGCCAGCAGCTCGCGCCGGGACTCCCAGTACTTC.

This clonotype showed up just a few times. CDR3 DNA sequence: TGTGCCAGCAGCCCGTCGGGGGGACAGGGGGTGGACACCATATATTTT. Residues: CASSPSGGQGVDTIYF. The chain employs TRBV7-3 and TRBJ1-3; 11 nucleotides line up with TRBD1. The germline V gene encodes CDR1 SGHTA and CDR2 FQGTGA. V shed 5 bases and J 8 bases; nucleotides not matched to a gene: 11. The CDR3 contains 16 residues.

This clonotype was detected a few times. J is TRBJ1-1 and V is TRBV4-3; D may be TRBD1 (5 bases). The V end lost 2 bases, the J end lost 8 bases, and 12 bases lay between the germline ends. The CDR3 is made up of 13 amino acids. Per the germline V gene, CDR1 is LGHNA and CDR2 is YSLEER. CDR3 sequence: CASSQPGGAEAFF. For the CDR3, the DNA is TGCGCCAGCAGCCAACCCGGGGGTGCCGAAGCTTTCTTT.

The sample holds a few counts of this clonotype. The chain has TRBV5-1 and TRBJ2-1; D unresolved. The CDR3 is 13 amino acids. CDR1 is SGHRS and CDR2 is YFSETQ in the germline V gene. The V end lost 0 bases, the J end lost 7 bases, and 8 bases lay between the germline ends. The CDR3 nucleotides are TGCGCCAGCAGCTTGGCCCCTGAGAATGAGCAGTTCTTC. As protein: CASSLAPENEQFF.

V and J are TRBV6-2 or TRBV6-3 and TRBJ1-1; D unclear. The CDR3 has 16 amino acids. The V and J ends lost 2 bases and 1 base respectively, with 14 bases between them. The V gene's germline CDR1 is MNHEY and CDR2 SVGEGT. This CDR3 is CASSYGHNDANTEAFF. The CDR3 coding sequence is TGTGCCAGCAGTTACGGGCACAATGATGCGAACACTGAAGCTTTCTTT.

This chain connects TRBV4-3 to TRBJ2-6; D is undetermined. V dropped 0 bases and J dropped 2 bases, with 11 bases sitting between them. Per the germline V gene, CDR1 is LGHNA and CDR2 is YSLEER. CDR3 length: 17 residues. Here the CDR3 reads CASSQESWAAGANVLTF. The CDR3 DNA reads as TGCGCCAGCAGCCAAGAAAGTTGGGCGGCTGGGGCCAACGTCCTGACTTTC.

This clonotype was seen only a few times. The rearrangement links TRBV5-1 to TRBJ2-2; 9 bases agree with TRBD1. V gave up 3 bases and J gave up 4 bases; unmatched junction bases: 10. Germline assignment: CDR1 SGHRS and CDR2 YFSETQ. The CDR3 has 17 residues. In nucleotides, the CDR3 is TGCGCCAGCAGCTCCCCCCGGGACAGGGCCTCCACCGGGGAGCTGTTTTTT. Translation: CASSSPRDRASTGELFF.

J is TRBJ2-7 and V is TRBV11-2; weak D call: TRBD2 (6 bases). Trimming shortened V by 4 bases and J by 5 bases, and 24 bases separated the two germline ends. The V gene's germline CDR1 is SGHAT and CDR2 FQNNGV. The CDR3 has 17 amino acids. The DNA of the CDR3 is TGTGCCAGCAGCTGGAATAGGGGAGGAGCATTTAGGAACGAGCAGTACTTC. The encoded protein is CASSWNRGGAFRNEQYF.

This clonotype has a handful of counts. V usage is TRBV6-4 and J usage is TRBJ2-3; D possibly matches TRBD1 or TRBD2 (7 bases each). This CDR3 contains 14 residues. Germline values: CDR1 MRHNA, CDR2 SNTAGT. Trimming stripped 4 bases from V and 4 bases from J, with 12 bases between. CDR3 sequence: CASSGQGGADTQYF. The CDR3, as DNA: TGTGCCAGCAGTGGACAGGGAGGGGCAGATACGCAGTATTTT.